Sequencing of this T cell receptor (beta chain) was carried out in a study of T cells in Graves' hyperthyroidism and ophthalmopathy. The wider study: Peripheral blood was obtained at initial diagnosis, preceding any treatment.

V was cut by 5 bases and J by 0 bases, with 16 bases left in between. CDR3 size: 16 residues. Germline V CDR1 and CDR2: SGHTA, FQGNSA. This clonotype has a handful of counts. Its antigen is unknown. The source of the PBMCs was 10 ml of fresh peripheral blood. Study conclusions and caveats: Blood held most thyroid clonotypes expanded above 0.001 frequency. A 13 V-J model separated ophthalmopathy from stable hyperthyroidism.

Amplification targeted TCR beta CDR3 regions from RNA transcripts. An initial round of RT-PCR targeting the TCR CDR3 relied on the HTBI primer set. TCRdb independently ran MiXCR on the multiplex PCR reads; one entry per CDR3 protein. The data show over 450,000 distinct CDR3 sequences, more than 15% seen once. Sequencing input: blood. This clonotype was sampled from a woman aged 18-29 years with Graves' ophthalmopathy. The chain joins TRBV7-2 to TRBJ2-5; no definite D call. This CDR3 reads CASSRNARENQETQYF. DNA of the CDR3: TGTGCCAGCAGCCGCAATGCCCGAGAAAACCAAGAGACCCAGTACTTC.